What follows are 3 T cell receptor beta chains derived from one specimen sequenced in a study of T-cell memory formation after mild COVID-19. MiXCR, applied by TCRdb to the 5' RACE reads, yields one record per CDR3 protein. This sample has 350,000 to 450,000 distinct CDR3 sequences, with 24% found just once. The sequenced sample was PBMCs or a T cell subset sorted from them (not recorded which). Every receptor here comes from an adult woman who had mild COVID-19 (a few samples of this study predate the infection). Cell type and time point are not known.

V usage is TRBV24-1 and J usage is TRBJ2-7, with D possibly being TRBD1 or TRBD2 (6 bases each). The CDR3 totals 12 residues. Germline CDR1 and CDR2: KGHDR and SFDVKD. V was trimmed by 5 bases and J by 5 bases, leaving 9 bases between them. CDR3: CATSVGGHEQYF. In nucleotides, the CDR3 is TGTGCCACCAGTGTGGGGGGCCACGAGCAGTACTTC.

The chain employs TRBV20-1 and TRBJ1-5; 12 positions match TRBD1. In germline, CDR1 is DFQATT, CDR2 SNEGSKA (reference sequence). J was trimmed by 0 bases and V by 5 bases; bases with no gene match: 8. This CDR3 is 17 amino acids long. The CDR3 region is CSARRRDRGLSNQPQHF. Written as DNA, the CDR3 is TGCAGTGCTCGTCGCCGGGACAGGGGGCTTAGCAATCAGCCCCAGCATTTT.

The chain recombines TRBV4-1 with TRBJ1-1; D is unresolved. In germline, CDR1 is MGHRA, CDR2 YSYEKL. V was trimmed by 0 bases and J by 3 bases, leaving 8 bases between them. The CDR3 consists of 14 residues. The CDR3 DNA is TGCGCCAGCAGCCAAGAGGAACAGCACACTGAAGCTTTCTTT. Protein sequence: CASSQEEQHTEAFF.